This entry describes one T cell receptor (beta chain). The data originate from a study of T cells after yellow fever vaccination. From the 5' RACE reads, TCRdb called clonotypes with MiXCR, one entry per CDR3 protein. The sample shows a few hundred thousand distinct CDR3 sequences, around 16% of them seen only once. The length of the CDR3 is 15 residues. Germline trimming cut 6 bases from V and 8 bases from J; bases unmatched to any gene: 9. The chain carries TRBV12-3 or TRBV12-4 and TRBJ1-4; 10 nucleotides match TRBD1. This sequence was found in a man between 18 and 35 years old who received the YFV17D yellow fever vaccine. Sequenced material: PBMCs, taken 5 to 6 days after the first yellow fever vaccination. The CDR3 loop is CASSRDRGNWEKLFF. CDR3 in DNA: TGTGCCAGCAGCCGGGACAGGGGAAATTGGGAAAAACTGTTTTTT.